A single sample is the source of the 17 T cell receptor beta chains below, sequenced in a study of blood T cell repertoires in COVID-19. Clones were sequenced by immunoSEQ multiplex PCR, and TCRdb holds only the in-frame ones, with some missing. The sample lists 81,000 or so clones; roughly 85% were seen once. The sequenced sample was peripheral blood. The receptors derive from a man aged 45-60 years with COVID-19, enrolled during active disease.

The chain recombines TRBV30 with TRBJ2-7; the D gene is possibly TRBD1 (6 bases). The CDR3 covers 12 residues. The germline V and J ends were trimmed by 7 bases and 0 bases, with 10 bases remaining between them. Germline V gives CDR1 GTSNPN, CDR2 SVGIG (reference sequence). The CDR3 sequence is CAYRDTSYEQYF. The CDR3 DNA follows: TGTGCCTACCGGGACACCTCCTACGAGCAGTACTTC.

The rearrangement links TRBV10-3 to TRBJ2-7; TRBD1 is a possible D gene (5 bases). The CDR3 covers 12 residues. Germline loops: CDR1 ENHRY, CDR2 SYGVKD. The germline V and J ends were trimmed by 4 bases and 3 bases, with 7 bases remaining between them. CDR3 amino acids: CAISARDYEQYF. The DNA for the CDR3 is TGTGCCATCAGTGCCAGGGACTACGAGCAGTACTTC.

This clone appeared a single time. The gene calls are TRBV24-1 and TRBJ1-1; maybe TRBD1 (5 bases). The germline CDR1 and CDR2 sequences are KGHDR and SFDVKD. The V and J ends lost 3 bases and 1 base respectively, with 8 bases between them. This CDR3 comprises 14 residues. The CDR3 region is CATSDTGQNTEAFF. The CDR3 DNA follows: TGTGCCACCAGTGATACCGGACAGAACACTGAAGCTTTCTTT.

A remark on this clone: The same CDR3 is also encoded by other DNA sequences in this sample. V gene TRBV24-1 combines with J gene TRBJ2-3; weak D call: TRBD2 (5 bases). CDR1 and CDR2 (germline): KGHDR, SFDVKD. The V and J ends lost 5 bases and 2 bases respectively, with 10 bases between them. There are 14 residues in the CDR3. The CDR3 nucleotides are TGTGCCACCAGTGGGAGCGGATTCACAGATACGCAGTATTTT. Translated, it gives CATSGSGFTDTQYF.

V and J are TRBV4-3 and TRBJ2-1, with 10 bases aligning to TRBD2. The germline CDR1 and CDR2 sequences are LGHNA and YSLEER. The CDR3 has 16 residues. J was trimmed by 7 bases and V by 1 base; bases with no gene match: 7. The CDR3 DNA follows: TGCGCCAGCAGCCAAGGTGCTAGCGGGAGACGGAATGAGCAGTTCTTC. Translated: CASSQGASGRRNEQFF.

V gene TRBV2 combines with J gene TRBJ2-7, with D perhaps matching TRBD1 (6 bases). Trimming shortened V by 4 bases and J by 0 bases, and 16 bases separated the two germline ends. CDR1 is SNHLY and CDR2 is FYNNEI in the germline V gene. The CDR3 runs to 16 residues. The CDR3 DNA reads TGTGCCAGCAGTGGAGGGGGTAGCCGCAGCTCCTACGAGCAGTACTTC. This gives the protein CASSGGGSRSSYEQYF.

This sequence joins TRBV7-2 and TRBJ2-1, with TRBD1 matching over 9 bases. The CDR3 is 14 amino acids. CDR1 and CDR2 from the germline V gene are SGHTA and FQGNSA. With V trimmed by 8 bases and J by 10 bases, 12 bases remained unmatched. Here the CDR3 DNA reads TGTGCCAGCCAAAGGGGACAGGGCACTGGGGAGCAGTTCTTC. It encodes CASQRGQGTGEQFF.

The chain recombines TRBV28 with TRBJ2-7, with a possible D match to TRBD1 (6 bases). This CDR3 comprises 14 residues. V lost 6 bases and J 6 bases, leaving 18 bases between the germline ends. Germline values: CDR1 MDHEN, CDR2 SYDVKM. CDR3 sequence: CASRVQGSLSEQYF. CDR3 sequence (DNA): TGTGCCAGCAGGGTACAGGGCTCCCTGTCCGAGCAGTACTTC. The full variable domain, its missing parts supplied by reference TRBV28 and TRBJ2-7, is DVKVTQSSRYLVKRTGEKVFLECVQDMDHENMFWYRQDPGLGLRLIYFSYDVKMKEKGDIPEGYSVSREKKERFSLILESASTNQTSMYLCASRVQGSLSEQYFGPGTRLTVT.

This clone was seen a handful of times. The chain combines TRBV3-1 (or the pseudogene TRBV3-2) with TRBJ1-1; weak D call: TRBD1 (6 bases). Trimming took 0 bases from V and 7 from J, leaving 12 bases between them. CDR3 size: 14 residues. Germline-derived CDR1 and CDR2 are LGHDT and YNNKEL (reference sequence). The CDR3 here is CASSQEYRANEAFF. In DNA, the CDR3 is TGTGCCAGCAGCCAAGAATACAGGGCGAATGAAGCTTTCTTT.

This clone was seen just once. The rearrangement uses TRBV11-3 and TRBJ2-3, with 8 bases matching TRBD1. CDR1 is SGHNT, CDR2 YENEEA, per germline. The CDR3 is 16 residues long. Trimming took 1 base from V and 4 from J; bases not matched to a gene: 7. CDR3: CASSLGQGWLADTQYF. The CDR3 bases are TGTGCCAGCAGCTTAGGACAGGGGTGGCTTGCAGATACGCAGTATTTT. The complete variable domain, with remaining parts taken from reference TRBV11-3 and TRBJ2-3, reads EAGVVQSPRYKIIEKKQPVAFWCNPISGHNTLYWYLQNLGQGPELLIRYENEEAVDDSQLPKDRFSAERLKGVDSTLKIQPAELGDSAVYLCASSLGQGWLADTQYFGPGTRLTVL.

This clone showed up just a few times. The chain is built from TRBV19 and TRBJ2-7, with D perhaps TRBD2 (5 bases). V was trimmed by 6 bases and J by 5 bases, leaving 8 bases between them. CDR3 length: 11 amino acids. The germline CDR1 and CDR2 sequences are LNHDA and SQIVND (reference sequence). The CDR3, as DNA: TGTGCCAGTAGCGAGGGCCACGAGCAGTACTTC. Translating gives CASSEGHEQYF. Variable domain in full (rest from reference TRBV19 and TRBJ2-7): DGGITQSPKYLFRKEGQNVTLSCEQNLNHDAMYWYRQDPGQGLRLIYYSQIVNDFQKGDIAEGYSVSREKKESFPLTVTSAQKNPTAFYLCASSEGHEQYFGPGTRLTVT.

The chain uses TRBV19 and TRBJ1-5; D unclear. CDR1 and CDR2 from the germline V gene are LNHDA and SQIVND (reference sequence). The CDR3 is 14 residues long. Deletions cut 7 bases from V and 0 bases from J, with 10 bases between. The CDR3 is CASKRGVSNQPQHF. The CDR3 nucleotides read TGTGCCAGTAAAAGAGGAGTTAGCAATCAGCCCCAGCATTTT.

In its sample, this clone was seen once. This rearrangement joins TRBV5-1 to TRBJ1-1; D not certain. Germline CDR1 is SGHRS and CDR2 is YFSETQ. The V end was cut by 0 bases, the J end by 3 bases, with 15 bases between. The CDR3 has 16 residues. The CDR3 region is CASSLAGSLRDTEAFF. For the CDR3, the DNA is TGCGCCAGCAGCTTGGCGGGGAGCCTGAGGGACACTGAAGCTTTCTTT.

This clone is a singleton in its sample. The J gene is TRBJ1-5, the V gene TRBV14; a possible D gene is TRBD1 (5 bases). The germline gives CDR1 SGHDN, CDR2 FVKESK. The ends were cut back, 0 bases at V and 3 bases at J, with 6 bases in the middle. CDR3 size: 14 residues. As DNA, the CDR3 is TGTGCCAGCAGCCAAGAAGGGGTCAATCAGCCCCAGCATTTT. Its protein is CASSQEGVNQPQHF.

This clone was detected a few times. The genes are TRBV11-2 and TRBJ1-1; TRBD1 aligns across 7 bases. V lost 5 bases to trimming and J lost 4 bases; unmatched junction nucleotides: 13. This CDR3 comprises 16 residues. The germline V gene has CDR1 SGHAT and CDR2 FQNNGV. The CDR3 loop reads CASSPHAGGLFTEAFF. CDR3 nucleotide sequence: TGTGCCAGCAGCCCCCACGCAGGGGGGCTCTTCACTGAAGCTTTCTTT.

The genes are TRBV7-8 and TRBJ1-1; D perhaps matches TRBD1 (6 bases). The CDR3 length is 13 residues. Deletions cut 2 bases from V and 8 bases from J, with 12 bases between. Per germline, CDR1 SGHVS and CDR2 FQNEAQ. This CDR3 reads CASSLNAGVEAFF. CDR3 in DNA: TGTGCCAGCAGCTTAAATGCAGGGGTCGAAGCTTTCTTT. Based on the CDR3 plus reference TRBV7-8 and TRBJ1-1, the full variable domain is GAGVSQSPRYKVAKRGQDVALRCDPISGHVSLFWYQQALGQGPEFLTYFQNEAQLDKSGLPSDRFFAERPEGSVSTLKIQRTQQEDSAVYLCASSLNAGVEAFFGQGTRLTVV.

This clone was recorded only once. The CDR3 reads CASTPSGSVVGEQFF. In DNA, the CDR3 is TGTGCCAGTACCCCTAGCGGGAGTGTGGTAGGTGAGCAGTTCTTC. The V and J genes are TRBV19 and TRBJ2-1; the match to TRBD2 covers 10 bases. The CDR3 consists of 15 residues. V lost 7 bases and J lost 9; bases outside the gene matches: 12. The germline V gene has CDR1 LNHDA and CDR2 SQIVND (reference sequence).